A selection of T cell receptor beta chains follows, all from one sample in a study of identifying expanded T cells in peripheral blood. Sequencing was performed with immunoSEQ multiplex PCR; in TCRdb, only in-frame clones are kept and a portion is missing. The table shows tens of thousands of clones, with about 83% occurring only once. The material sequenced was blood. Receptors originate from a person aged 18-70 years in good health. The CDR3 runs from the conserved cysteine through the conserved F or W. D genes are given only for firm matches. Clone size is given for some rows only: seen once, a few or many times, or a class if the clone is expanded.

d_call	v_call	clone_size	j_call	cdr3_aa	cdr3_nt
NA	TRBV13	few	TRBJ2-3	CASSLGFTDTQYF	TGTGCCAGCAGCCTTGGGTTCACAGATACGCAGTATTTT
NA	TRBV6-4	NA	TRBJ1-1	CASSEWAGNTEAFF	TGTGCCAGCAGTGAATGGGCAGGGAACACTGAAGCTTTCTTT
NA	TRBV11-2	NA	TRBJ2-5	CASSLQGKAGETQYF	TGTGCCAGCAGCTTACAGGGGAAGGCCGGCGAGACCCAGTACTTC
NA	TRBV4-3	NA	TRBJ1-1	CASSQDRSSYRIEAFF	TGCGCCAGCAGCCAAGATCGAAGCTCCTACCGGATTGAAGCTTTCTTT
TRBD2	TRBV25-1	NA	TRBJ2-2	CASLRNSGTSIVGELFF	TGTGCCAGCCTTAGAAATTCCGGGACTAGCATCGTCGGGGAGCTGTTTTTT
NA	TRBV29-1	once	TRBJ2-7	CSVGGFGYEQYF	TGCAGCGTTGGGGGCTTCGGATACGAGCAGTACTTC
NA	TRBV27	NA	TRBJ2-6	CASSYDPSGANVLTF	TGTGCCAGCAGTTACGACCCCTCTGGGGCCAACGTCCTGACTTTC
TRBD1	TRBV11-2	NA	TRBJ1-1	CASSPGQGVMNTEAFF	TGTGCCAGCAGCCCCGGACAGGGGGTAATGAATACTGAAGCTTTCTTT
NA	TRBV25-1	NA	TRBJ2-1	CASSDNTKSSYNEQFF	TGTGCCAGCAGTGACAACACGAAGAGCTCCTACAATGAGCAGTTCTTC
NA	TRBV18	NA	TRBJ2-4	CASSPERGAKNIQYF	TGTGCCAGCTCACCAGAGCGCGGGGCCAAAAACATTCAGTACTTC
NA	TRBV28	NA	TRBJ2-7	CASSFPSGLPYEQYF	TGTGCCAGCAGTTTTCCGTCAGGTCTTCCCTACGAGCAGTACTTC
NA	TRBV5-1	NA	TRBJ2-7	CASSLDGSYEQYF	TGCGCCAGCAGCTTAGACGGATCCTACGAGCAGTACTTC
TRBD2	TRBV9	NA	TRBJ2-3	CASSVGTSGKLDTQYF	TGTGCCAGCAGCGTAGGGACTAGCGGGAAGTTAGATACGCAGTATTTT
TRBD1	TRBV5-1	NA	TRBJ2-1	CASSTLPGQGQDNEQFF	TGCGCCAGCAGCACTCTACCGGGACAGGGACAGGACAATGAGCAGTTCTTC
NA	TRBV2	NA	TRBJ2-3	CASSEAGQGTDTQYF	TGTGCCAGCAGTGAAGCGGGTCAGGGCACAGATACGCAGTATTTT
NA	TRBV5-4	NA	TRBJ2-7	CASSFKGVAIRPWLSEQYF	TGTGCCAGCAGCTTTAAAGGCGTGGCTATTCGCCCCTGGCTTAGCGAGCAGTACTTC
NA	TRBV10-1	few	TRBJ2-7	CASGTGTPYEQYF	TGCGCCAGCGGAACCGGGACTCCCTACGAGCAGTACTTC
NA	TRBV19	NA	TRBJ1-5	CASSIVQESNQPQHF	TGTGCCAGTAGTATCGTTCAGGAGAGCAATCAGCCCCAGCATTTT
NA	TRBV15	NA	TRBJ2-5	CATSRDGSNRAQETQYF	TGTGCCACCAGCAGAGATGGTAGTAACAGGGCCCAAGAGACCCAGTACTTC
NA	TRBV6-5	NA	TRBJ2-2	CASSYSTPKGELFF	TGTGCCAGCAGTTACTCCACTCCCAAGGGGGAGCTGTTTTTT
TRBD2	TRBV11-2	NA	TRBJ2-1	CASSPVAGGSYNEQFF	TGTGCCAGCAGCCCTGTGGCGGGAGGGTCTTACAATGAGCAGTTCTTC
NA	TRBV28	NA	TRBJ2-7	CASRDGGLAVWEQYF	TGTGCCAGCAGGGACGGGGGCCTAGCGGTCTGGGAGCAGTACTTC
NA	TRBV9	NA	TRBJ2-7	CASSVDFSSYEQYF	TGTGCCAGCAGCGTTGATTTCTCCAGCTACGAGCAGTACTTC
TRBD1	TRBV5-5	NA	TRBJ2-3	CASSFGRDRITDTQYF	TGTGCCAGCAGCTTTGGCCGGGACAGGATCACAGATACGCAGTATTTT
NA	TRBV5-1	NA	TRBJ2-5	CASSRGQETQYF	TGCGCCAGCAGCAGGGGCCAAGAGACCCAGTACTTC
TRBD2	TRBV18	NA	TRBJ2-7	CASSLTSGRDEQYF	TGTGCCAGCTCCTTGACTAGCGGGAGAGACGAGCAGTACTTC
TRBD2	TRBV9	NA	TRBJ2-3	CASSVAGQREFHTQYF	TGTGCCAGCAGCGTAGCCGGTCAGCGGGAGTTTCATACGCAGTATTTT
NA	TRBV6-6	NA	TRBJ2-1	CASSYGIENEQFF	TGTGCCAGCAGTTACGGGATCGAGAATGAGCAGTTCTTC
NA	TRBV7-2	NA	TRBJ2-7	CASSLLSGPSYEQYF	TGTGCCAGCAGCCTACTTTCGGGACCCAGCTACGAGCAGTACTTC
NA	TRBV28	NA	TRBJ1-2	CASSSGADAYGYTF	TGTGCCAGCAGTTCAGGGGCGGACGCCTATGGCTACACCTTC
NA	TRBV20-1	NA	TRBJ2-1	CSEKSNNEQFF	TGCAGTGAGAAGAGTAACAATGAGCAGTTCTTC
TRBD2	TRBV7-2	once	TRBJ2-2	CASSEGLAETFTGELFF	TGTGCCAGCAGCGAAGGACTAGCGGAAACCTTCACCGGGGAGCTGTTTTTT
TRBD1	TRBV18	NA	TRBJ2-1	CASSPGQGAFYNEQFF	TGTGCCAGCTCACCGGGGCAGGGGGCGTTCTACAATGAGCAGTTCTTC
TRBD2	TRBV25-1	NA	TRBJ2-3	CASSEWGSGRADTQYF	TGTGCCAGCAGTGAATGGGGTAGCGGGAGGGCAGATACGCAGTATTTT
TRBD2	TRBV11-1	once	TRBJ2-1	CASSLGSGSSQFF	TGTGCCAGCAGCTTGGGTAGCGGGAGTTCCCAGTTCTTC
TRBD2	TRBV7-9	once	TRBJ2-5	CASSLPSGRALLETQYF	TGTGCCAGCAGCCTCCCTAGCGGGAGGGCTTTATTAGAGACCCAGTACTTC
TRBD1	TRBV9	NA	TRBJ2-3	CASSSRDRGHGDTQYF	TGTGCCAGCAGCTCTCGGGACAGGGGTCATGGAGATACGCAGTATTTT
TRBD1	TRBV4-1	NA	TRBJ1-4	CASSQEGGQGGANEKLFF	TGCGCCAGCAGCCAAGAAGGGGGACAGGGAGGGGCTAATGAAAAACTGTTTTTT
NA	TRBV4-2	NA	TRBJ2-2	CASSQASGVTGELFF	TGTGCCAGCAGCCAAGCATCGGGGGTCACCGGGGAGCTGTTTTTT
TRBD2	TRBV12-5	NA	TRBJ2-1	CASGLEGLAVNEQFF	TGTGCTAGTGGTTTAGAGGGACTAGCGGTAAATGAGCAGTTCTTC
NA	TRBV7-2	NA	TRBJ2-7	CASSLVAEGGYEQYF	TGTGCCAGCAGCTTAGTCGCGGAGGGGGGGTACGAGCAGTACTTC
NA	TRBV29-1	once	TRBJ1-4	CSVVRAGSEKLFF	TGCAGCGTTGTTCGGGCAGGTAGTGAAAAACTGTTTTTT
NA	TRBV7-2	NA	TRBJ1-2	CASGDNYGYTF	TGTGCCAGCGGAGACAACTATGGCTACACCTTC
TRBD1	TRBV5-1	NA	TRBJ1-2	CASSSSDRGHGYTF	TGCGCCAGCAGCTCCTCGGACAGGGGGCATGGCTACACCTTC
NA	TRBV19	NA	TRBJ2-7	CASSMGPLSYEQYF	TGTGCCAGTAGTATGGGACCCCTCTCCTACGAGCAGTACTTC
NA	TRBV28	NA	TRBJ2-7	CASIQGPGFYEQYF	TGTGCCAGCATTCAGGGGCCTGGATTCTACGAGCAGTACTTC